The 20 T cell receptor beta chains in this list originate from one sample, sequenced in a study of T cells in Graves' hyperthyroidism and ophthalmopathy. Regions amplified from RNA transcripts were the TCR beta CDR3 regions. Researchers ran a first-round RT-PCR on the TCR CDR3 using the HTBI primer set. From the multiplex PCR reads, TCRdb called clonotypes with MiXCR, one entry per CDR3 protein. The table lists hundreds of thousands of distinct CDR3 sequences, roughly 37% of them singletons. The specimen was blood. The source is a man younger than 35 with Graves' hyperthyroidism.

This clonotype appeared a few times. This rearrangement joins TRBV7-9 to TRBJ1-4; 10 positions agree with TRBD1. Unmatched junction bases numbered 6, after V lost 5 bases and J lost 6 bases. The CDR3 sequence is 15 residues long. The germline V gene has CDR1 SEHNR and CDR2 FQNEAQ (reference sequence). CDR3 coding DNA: TGTGCCAGCAGCCCCCCCGGGACAGGGGATGAAAAACTGTTTTTT. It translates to CASSPPGTGDEKLFF.

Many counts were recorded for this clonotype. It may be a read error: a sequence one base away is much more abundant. The CDR3 here is CNVVPQFNTEAFF. The CDR3 bases are TGCAACGTTGTCCCACAGTTTAACACTGAAGCTTTCTTT. The chain is built from TRBV29-1 and TRBJ1-1; D not certain. CDR1 is SQVTM and CDR2 is ANQGSEA in the germline V gene. The CDR3 runs 13 residues.

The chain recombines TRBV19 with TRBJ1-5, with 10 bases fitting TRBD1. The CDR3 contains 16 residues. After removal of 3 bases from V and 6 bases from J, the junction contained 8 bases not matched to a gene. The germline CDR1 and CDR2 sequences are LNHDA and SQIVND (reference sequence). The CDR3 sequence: CASSMRGTGAGQPQHF. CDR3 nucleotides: TGTGCCAGTAGTATGAGGGGGACAGGGGCTGGTCAGCCCCAGCATTTT.

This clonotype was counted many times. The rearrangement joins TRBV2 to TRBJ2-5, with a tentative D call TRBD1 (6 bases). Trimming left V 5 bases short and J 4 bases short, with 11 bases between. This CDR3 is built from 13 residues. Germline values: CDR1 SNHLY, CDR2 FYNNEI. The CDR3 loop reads CASSSVGGETQYF. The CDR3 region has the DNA TGTGCCAGCAGTTCCGTAGGGGGAGAGACCCAGTACTTC.

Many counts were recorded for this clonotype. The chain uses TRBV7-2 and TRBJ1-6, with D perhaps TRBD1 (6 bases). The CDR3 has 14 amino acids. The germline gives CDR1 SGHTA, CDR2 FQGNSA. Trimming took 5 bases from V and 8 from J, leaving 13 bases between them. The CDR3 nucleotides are TGTGCCAGCAGCGACGGACAGTCCTATTCACCCCTCCACTTT. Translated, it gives CASSDGQSYSPLHF.

As DNA, the CDR3 is TGTGCCAGCAGTTATCTAGCGTACGAGCAGTACTTC. Its protein product is CASSYLAYEQYF. The chain joins TRBV12-3 or TRBV12-4 to TRBJ2-7, with a weak D call TRBD2 (6 bases). V was shortened by 4 bases and J by 4 bases, with 8 bases between the two germline ends. The CDR3 covers 12 residues.

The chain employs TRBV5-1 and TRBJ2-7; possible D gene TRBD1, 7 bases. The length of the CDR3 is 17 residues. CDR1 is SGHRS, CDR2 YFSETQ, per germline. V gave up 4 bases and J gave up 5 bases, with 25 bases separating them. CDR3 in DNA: TGCGCCAGCAGCCCATCGACAGGGTCGGGAGTCCAGAACGAGCAGTACTTC. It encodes CASSPSTGSGVQNEQYF.

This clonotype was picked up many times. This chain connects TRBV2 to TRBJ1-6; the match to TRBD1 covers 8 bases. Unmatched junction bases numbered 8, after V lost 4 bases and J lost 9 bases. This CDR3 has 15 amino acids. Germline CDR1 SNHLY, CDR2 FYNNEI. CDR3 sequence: CASSVDRGEGSPLHF. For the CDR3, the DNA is TGTGCCAGCAGTGTAGACAGGGGTGAAGGTTCACCCCTCCACTTT.

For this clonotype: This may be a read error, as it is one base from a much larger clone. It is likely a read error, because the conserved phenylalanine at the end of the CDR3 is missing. The CDR3 spells CAISEGAEYTEAFL. CDR3 DNA: TGTGCCATCAGTGAAGGAGCTGAATACACTGAAGCTTTCCTT. The chain joins TRBV10-3 to TRBJ1-1; D not certain. Germline V gives CDR1 ENHRY, CDR2 SYGVKD. CDR3 length: 14 residues. The V and J ends lost 3 bases and 3 bases respectively, with 11 bases between them.

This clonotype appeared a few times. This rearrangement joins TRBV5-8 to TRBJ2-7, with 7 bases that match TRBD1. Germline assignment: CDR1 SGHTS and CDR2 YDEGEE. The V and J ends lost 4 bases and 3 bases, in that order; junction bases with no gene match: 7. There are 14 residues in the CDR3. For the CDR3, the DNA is TGTGCCAGCAGCCACGCCGGGACAGACTACGAGCAGTACTTC. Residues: CASSHAGTDYEQYF.

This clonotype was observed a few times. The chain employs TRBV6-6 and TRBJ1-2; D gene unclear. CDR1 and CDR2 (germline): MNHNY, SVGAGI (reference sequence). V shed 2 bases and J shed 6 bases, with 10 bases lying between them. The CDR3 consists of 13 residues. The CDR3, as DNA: TGTGCCAGCAGTTACATGGAGTTGAATGGCTACACCTTC. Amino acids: CASSYMELNGYTF.

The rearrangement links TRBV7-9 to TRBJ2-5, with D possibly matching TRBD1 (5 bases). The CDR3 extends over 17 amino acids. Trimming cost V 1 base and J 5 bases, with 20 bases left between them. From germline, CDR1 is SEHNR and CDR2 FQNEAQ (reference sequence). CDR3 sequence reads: CASSLDSWAGLGETQYF. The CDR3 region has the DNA TGTGCCAGCAGCTTAGACTCGTGGGCAGGGCTCGGGGAGACCCAGTACTTC.

As DNA, the CDR3 is TGTGCCAGCAGTCCTATATCATATCGTGAAAAACTGTTTTTT. Its protein is CASSPISYREKLFF. This sequence joins TRBV7-9 and TRBJ1-4; D is uncertain. Germline CDR1 is SEHNR and CDR2 is FQNEAQ (reference sequence). V was shortened by 6 bases and J by 7 bases, with 15 bases between the two germline ends. The CDR3 has 14 amino acids.

The DNA for the CDR3 is TGTGCCATCAGTGCGGGACCGGGCTACGAGCAGTACTTC. Translated: CAISAGPGYEQYF. V is TRBV10-3 and J is TRBJ2-7, with D perhaps being TRBD1 or TRBD2 (5 bases each). Germline CDR1 and CDR2: ENHRY and SYGVKD. The CDR3 is 13 residues long. Trimming took 4 bases from V and 3 from J, leaving 10 bases between them.

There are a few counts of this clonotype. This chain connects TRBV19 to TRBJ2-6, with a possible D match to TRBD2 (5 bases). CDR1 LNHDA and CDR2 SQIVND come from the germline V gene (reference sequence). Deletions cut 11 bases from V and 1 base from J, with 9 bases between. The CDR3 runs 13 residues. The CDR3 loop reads CASWESGANVLTF. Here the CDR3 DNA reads TGTGCCTCCTGGGAGTCTGGGGCCAACGTCCTGACTTTC.

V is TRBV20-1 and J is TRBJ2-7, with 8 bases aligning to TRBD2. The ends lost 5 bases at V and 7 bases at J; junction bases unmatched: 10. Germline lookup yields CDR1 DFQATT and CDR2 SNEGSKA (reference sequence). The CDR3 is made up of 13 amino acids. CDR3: CSAPGLGGDEQYF. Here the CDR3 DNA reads TGCAGTGCTCCGGGACTAGGTGGCGATGAGCAGTACTTC.

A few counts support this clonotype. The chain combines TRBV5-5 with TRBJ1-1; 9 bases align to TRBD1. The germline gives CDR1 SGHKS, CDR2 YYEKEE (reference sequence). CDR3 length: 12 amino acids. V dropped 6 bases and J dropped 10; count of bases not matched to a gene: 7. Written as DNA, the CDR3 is TGTGCCAGCACCCGGACAGGGGAGCGAGCTTTCTTT. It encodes CASTRTGERAFF.

CDR3 region: CSASSYHYTGNEQYF. The CDR3 coding sequence is TGCAGCGCCAGCAGTTACCACTACACAGGGAACGAGCAGTACTTC. The chain joins TRBV29-1 to TRBJ2-7; maybe TRBD1 (6 bases). Germline lookup yields CDR1 SQVTM and CDR2 ANQGSEA. The CDR3 runs 15 residues. Trimming removed 7 bases at V and 5 bases at J, with 24 bases between.

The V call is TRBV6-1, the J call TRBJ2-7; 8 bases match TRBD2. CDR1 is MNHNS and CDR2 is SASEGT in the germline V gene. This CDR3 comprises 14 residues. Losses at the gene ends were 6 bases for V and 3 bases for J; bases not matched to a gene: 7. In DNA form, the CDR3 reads TGTGCCAGCAGCGCGACGGGACTAGTCTACGAGCAGTACTTC. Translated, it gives CASSATGLVYEQYF.

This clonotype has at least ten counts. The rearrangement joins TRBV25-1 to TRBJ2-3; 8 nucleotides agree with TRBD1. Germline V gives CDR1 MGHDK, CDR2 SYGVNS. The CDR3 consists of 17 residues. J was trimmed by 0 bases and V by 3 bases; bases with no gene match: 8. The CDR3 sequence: CASSETGVGSSTDTQYF. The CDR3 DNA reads TGTGCCAGCAGTGAGACAGGGGTTGGATCTAGCACAGATACGCAGTATTTT. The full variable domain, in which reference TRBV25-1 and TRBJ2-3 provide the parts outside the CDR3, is EADIYQTPRYLVIGTGKKITLECSQTMGHDKMYWYQQDPGMELHLIHYSYGVNSTEKGDLSSESTVSRIRTEHFPLTLESARPSHTSQYLCASSETGVGSSTDTQYFGPGTRLTVL.